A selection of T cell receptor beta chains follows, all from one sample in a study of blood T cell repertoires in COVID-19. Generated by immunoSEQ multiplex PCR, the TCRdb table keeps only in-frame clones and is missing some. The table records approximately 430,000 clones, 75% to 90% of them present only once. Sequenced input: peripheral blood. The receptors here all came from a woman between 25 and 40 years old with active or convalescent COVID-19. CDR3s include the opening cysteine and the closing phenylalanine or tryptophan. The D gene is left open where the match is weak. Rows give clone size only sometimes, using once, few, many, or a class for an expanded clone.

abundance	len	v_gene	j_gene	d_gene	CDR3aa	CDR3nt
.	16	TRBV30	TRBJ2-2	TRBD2	CAWSAGTSGSAGELFF	TGTGCCTGGAGTGCCGGGACTAGCGGGAGCGCCGGGGAGCTGTTTTTT
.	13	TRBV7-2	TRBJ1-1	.	CASRFDRNTEAFF	TGTGCCAGCAGATTCGACAGGAACACTGAAGCTTTCTTT
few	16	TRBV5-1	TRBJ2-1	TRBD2	CASSPGTSGVHNEQFF	TGCGCCAGCAGCCCGGGGACTAGCGGGGTTCACAATGAGCAGTTCTTC
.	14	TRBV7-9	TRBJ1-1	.	CASSLAPGSTEAFF	TGTGCCAGCAGCTTAGCGCCGGGGTCCACTGAAGCTTTCTTT
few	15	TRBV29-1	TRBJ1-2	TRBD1	CSVTGGAKSAYGYTF	TGCAGCGTGACAGGGGGCGCAAAAAGCGCCTATGGCTACACCTTC
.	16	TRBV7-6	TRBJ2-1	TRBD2	CASSLGSSGSYNEQFF	TGTGCCAGCAGCTTAGGGTCTAGCGGGAGTTACAATGAGCAGTTCTTC
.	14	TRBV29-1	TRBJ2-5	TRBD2	CSVEGLAGGKTQYF	TGCAGCGTTGAAGGCCTAGCGGGAGGAAAGACCCAGTACTTC
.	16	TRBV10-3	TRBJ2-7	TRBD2	CAIRPIETSGRYEQYF	TGTGCCATCAGGCCCATTGAAACTAGCGGAAGATACGAGCAGTACTTC
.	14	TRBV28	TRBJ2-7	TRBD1	CASTLPGGSGEQYF	TGTGCCAGCACCCTTCCAGGGGGCAGTGGGGAGCAGTACTTC
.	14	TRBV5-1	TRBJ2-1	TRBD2	CASRTGGTVNEQFF	TGCGCCAGCAGAACGGGAGGGACGGTGAATGAGCAGTTCTTC
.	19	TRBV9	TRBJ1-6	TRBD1	CASSAGQGPNSLYNSPLHF	TGTGCCAGCAGCGCGGGACAGGGCCCCAATTCCCTCTATAATTCACCCCTCCACTTT
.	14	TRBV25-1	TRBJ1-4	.	CASMLTGGNEKLFF	TGTGCCAGCATGCTGACCGGGGGAAATGAAAAACTGTTTTTT
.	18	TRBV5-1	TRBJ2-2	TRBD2	CASSLVIGRVSNTGELFF	TGCGCCAGCAGCTTGGTGATTGGGAGGGTGTCCAACACCGGGGAGCTGTTTTTT
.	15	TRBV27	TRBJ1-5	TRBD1	CASSGGQGGNQPQHF	TGTGCCAGCAGCGGAGGACAGGGAGGCAATCAGCCCCAGCATTTT
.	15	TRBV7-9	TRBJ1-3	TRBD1	CASSRQGARGNTIYF	TGTGCCAGCAGCCGACAGGGGGCGAGAGGAAACACCATATATTTT
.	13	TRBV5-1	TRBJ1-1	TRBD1	CASSLQGATEAFF	TGCGCCAGCAGCTTACAGGGGGCAACTGAAGCTTTCTTT
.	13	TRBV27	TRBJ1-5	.	CASSYLGGQPQHF	TGTGCCAGCAGTTACCTGGGGGGTCAGCCCCAGCATTTT
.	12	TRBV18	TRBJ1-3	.	CASSETGNTIYF	TGTGCCAGCTCAGAGACAGGAAACACCATATATTTT
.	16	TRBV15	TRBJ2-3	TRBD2	CATSTSSGGFTDTQYF	TGTGCCACCAGCACGTCTAGCGGGGGATTCACAGATACGCAGTATTTT
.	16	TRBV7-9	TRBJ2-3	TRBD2	CASSPLLAGVADTQYF	TGTGCCAGCAGCCCCCTGCTAGCGGGAGTGGCAGATACGCAGTATTTT
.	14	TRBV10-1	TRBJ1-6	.	CASSRGRRDSPLHF	TGCGCCAGCAGCCGGGGACGGAGGGATTCACCCCTCCACTTT
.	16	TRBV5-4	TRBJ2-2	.	CASRMSGGSSTGELFF	TGTGCCAGCAGAATGAGTGGGGGGTCGAGCACCGGGGAGCTGTTTTTT
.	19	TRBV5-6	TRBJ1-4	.	CASSLRTASAPSPNEKLFF	TGTGCCAGCAGCTTGAGGACAGCCTCAGCCCCTTCTCCCAATGAAAAACTGTTTTTT
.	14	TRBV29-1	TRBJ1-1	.	CSVKPTGGHTEAFF	TGCAGCGTTAAACCGACCGGAGGGCACACTGAAGCTTTCTTT
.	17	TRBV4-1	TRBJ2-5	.	CASSLPRVEGYQETQYF	TGCGCCAGCAGCCTTCCTCGAGTGGAGGGCTACCAAGAGACCCAGTACTTC
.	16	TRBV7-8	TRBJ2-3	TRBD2	CASSIGTSGRTDTQYF	TGTGCCAGCAGCATCGGGACTAGCGGGAGGACAGATACGCAGTATTTT
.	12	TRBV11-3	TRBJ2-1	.	CASSLISDEQFF	TGTGCCAGCAGCTTGATCAGCGATGAGCAGTTCTTC
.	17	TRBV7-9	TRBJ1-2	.	CASSFTPGQRPNYGYTF	TGTGCCAGCAGCTTCACTCCCGGACAGAGACCCAACTATGGCTACACCTTC
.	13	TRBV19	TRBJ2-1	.	CASSANSHNEQFF	TGTGCCAGTAGTGCAAACTCCCACAATGAGCAGTTCTTC
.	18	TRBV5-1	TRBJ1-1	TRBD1	CASSSSGGHGLLNTEAFF	TGCGCCAGCAGCTCTTCAGGGGGCCATGGGCTTTTGAACACTGAAGCTTTCTTT
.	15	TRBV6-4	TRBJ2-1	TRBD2	CASSPLAGGPDEQFF	TGTGCCAGCAGCCCCCTCGCGGGAGGGCCCGATGAGCAGTTCTTC
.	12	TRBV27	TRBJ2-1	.	CASSLGATEQFF	TGTGCCAGCAGTTTAGGGGCAACTGAGCAGTTCTTC
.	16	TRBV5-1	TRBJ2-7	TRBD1	CASSLEWDRGANEQYF	TGCGCCAGCAGCTTGGAATGGGACAGGGGCGCGAACGAGCAGTACTTC
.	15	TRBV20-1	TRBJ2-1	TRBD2	CSASGLDSSYNEQFF	TGCAGTGCTAGTGGACTAGACAGCTCCTACAATGAGCAGTTCTTC
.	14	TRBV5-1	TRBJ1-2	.	CASSSRDKIYGYTF	TGCGCCAGCAGCTCCCGGGACAAGATCTATGGCTACACCTTC
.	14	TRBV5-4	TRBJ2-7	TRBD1	CASSSDRESYEQYF	TGTGCCAGCAGCTCGGACAGGGAGAGTTACGAGCAGTACTTC
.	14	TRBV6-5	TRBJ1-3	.	CASRTALSGNTIYF	TGTGCCAGTCGGACAGCCCTCTCTGGAAACACCATATATTTT
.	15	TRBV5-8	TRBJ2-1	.	CASSDLGGVNNEQFF	TGTGCCAGCAGCGATCTCGGGGGAGTGAACAATGAGCAGTTCTTC
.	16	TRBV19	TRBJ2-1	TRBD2	CASSIGASGEGNEQFF	TGTGCCAGTAGTATAGGTGCTAGCGGGGAGGGCAATGAGCAGTTCTTC
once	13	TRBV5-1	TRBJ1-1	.	CASSLGQDTEAFF	TGCGCCAGCAGCTTGGGACAGGACACTGAAGCTTTCTTT
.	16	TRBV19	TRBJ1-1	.	CASSTSGVLSPFLAFF	TGTGCCAGCAGCACCTCCGGGGTCCTTTCCCCCTTTCTAGCTTTCTTT
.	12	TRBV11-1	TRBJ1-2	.	CASSQNYGGYTF	TGTGCCAGCAGCCAGAACTACGGTGGCTACACCTTC
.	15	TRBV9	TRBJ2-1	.	CASSVTGETWNEQFF	TGTGCCAGCAGCGTAACGGGGGAGACGTGGAATGAGCAGTTCTTC
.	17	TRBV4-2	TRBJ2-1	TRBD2	CASSHTGLADSYNEQFF	TGTGCCAGCAGCCACACGGGACTAGCGGACTCCTACAATGAGCAGTTCTTC
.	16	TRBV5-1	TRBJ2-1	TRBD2	CASSLVTSGGANEQFF	TGCGCCAGCAGCTTGGTTACTAGCGGGGGGGCCAATGAGCAGTTCTTC
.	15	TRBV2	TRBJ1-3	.	CASSATDTLGNTIYF	TGTGCCAGCAGTGCGACGGACACCCTTGGAAACACCATATATTTT
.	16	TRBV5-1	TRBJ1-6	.	CASSSWTRAYNSPLHF	TGCGCCAGCAGCTCGTGGACACGAGCCTATAATTCACCCCTCCACTTT
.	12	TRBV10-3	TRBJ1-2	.	CAIRVMGLSYTF	TGTGCCATCAGGGTGATGGGGCTGAGCTACACCTTC
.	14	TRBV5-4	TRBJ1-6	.	CASSFGGAGSPLHF	TGTGCCAGCAGCTTCGGGGGGGCGGGTTCACCCCTCCACTTT
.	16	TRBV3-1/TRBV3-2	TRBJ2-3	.	CASSQGPGKGTDTQYF	TGTGCCAGCAGCCAAGGTCCAGGTAAAGGCACAGATACGCAGTATTTT
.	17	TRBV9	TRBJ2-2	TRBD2	CASSVEPAGGPTGELFF	TGTGCCAGCAGCGTAGAACCAGCGGGGGGGCCCACCGGGGAGCTGTTTTTT
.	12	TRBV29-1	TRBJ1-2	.	CSVADINYGYTF	TGCAGCGTTGCGGACATTAACTATGGCTACACCTTC
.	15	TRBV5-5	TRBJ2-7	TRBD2	CASSLVAGGPYEQYF	TGTGCCAGCAGCTTGGTGGCGGGAGGGCCTTACGAGCAGTACTTC
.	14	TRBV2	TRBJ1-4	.	CASSEAPAGEKLFF	TGTGCCAGCAGTGAAGCACCGGCGGGGGAAAAACTGTTTTTT
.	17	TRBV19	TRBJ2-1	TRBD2	CASSMGLAVSSYNEQFF	TGTGCCAGTAGTATGGGACTAGCGGTGAGCTCCTACAATGAGCAGTTCTTC
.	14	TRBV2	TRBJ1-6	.	CASSVDRTNSPLHF	TGTGCCAGCAGTGTGGACAGAACAAATTCACCCCTCCACTTT
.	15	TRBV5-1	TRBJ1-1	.	CASSSTGRVGTEAFF	TGCGCCAGCAGCTCTACAGGACGGGTCGGCACTGAAGCTTTCTTT